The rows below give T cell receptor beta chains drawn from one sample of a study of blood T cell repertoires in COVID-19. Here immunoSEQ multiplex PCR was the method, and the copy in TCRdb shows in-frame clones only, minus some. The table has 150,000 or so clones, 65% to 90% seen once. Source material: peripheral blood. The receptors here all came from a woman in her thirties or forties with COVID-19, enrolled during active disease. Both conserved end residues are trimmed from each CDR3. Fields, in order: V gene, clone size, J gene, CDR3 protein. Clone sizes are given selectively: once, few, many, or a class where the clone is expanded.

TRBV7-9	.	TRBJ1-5	ASSLGAQPQH
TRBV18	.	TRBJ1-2	ASSTRQGKGGYT
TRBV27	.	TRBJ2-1	ASSYPSGGASEQF
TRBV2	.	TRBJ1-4	ASRFDRATNEKLF
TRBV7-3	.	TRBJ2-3	ASSLYTRVPTDTQY
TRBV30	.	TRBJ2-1	AWTLGTTPYNEQF
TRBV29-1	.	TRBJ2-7	SVGQSYEQY
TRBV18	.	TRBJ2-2	ASSLIDRATGELF
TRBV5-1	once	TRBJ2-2	ASSVTSGKAGELF
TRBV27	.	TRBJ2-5	ASTFPLQETQY
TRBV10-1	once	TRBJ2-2	ASSSRALLPGLADGELF
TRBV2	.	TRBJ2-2	ASSEVSRVGELF
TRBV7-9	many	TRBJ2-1	ASRILAGANYNEQF
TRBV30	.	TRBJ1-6	AWNGQNNSPLH
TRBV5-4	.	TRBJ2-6	ASGNRSGANVLT
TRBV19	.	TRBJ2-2	ASSITRGNTGELF
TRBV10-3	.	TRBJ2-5	AISDSRGSETQY
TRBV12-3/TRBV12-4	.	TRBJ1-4	ASSLGWEKLF
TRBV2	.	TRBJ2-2	ASNSNRGGTGELF
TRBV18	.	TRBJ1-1	ASSPQAGDFEAF
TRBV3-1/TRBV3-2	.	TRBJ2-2	ASSPRTGDTGELF
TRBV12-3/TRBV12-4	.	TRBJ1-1	ASSEGDEAF
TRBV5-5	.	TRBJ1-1	ASSSRVADTEAF
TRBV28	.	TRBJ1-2	ASRSDRATGYT
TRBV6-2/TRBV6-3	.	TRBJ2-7	ASSPSGTGGYEQY
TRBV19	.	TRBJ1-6	ASSGTGSYNSPLH
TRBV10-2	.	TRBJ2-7	ASSGAGGYEQY
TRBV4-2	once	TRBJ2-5	ASSQTIAGGPETQY
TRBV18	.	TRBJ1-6	ASSPSYNSLLH
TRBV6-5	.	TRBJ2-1	ASSSVSDEQF
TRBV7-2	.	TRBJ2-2	ASSSSGRAASVGELF
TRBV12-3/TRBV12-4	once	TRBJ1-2	ASSPGQGGGYT
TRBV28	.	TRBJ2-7	ASSFTGGSYEQY
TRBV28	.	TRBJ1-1	ASNDPGQGDWTEAF
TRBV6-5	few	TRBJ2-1	ASSYKPGLAGEQF
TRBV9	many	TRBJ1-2	ASSFQTGGYGYT
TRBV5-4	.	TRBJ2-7	ASSPEGASTYEQY
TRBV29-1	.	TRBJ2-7	SVESNYEQY
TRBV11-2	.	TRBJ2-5	ASSLTGTIQETQY
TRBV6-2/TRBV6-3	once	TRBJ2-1	ASSSGTTTYNEQF
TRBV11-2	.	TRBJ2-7	ASSFIDISEQY
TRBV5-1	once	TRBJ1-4	ASSPLGASGEKLF
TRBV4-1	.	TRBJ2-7	ASGATGVNYEQY
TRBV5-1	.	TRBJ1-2	ASSWDSSVGALGYT
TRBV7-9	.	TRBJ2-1	ASSLLGGPLNEQF
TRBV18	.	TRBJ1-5	ASSPLRADSNQPQH
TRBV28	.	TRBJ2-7	ASSHPGVTYEQY